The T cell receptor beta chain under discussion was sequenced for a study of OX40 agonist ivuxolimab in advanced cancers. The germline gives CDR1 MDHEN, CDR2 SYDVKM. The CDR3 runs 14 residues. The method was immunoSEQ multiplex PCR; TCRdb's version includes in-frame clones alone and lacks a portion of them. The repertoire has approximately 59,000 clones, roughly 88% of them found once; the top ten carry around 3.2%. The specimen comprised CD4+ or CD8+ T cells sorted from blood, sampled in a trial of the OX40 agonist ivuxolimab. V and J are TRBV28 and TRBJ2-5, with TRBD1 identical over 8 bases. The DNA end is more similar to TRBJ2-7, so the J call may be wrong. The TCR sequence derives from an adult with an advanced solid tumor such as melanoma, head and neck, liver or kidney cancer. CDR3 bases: TGTGCCAGCAGTTCCGGACAGGGAATATACGAGCAGTACTTC. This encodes CASSSGQGIYEQYF.